Its frequency marks the clone carrying this T cell receptor (beta chain) as medium-sized (0.01 to 0.1%). This CDR3 contains 16 residues. From germline, CDR1 is SGHKS and CDR2 YYEKEE (reference sequence). The sample is drawn from a study of T cell clusters in autoimmune cytopenias. Study-wide context: TRB sequencing had a median approximately 52,000 reads and approximately 2,500 distinct clonotypes per sample.

Each sample's input was roughly 230 ng genomic DNA, 40,000 or so genome equivalents. One tube held mixed TRB-A and TRB-B primer pools for touch-down PCR. Following a re-call of the multiplex PCR reads, TCRdb has one entry per CDR3 protein and lacks DNA. This sample lists several thousand distinct CDR3 sequences; its ten largest clones have approximately 3.7%. This receptor was taken from a human donor with an autoimmune cytopenia or autoimmune hepatitis (not recorded which). The chain employs TRBV5-5 and TRBJ2-3; TCRdb's D call, TRBD1, is unchecked because there is no DNA. The sequenced material came from peripheral blood. The CDR3 region is CASSTTGTPSTDTQYF.